In this sample, the clone carrying this T cell receptor (beta chain) turned up a few times. Its target is not known. Libraries were prepared by immunoSEQ multiplex PCR; TCRdb keeps only in-frame clonotypes and omits some of them. The repertoire holds about 50,000 clones, with about 57% as singletons. This entry comes from a study of cytotoxic CD8 clonotypes in ibrutinib-treated CLL. Study background: By median around 74 months, approximately 12 had progressed and around 14 stayed remitted; responses had been 2 complete and about 24 partial.

Notes on the study in general: Clonality climbed at ibrutinib response, then dropped toward baseline at progression.

The clonotype was recovered from a human donor with chronic lymphocytic leukemia. The source material was PBMCs, sampled after 24 months of ibrutinib treatment.

CDR3 sequence reads: CASGARDRYGYTF. CDR3 nucleotides: TGTGCCAGTGGGGCCCGGGACAGATATGGCTACACCTTC. The genes are TRBV19 and TRBJ1-2; 7 nucleotides line up with TRBD1. The trim removed 8 bases at V and 5 bases at J, leaving 8 bases unmatched. CDR1 is LNHDA and CDR2 is SQIVND in the germline V gene (reference sequence). CDR3 length: 13 residues. The whole variable domain, remainder taken from reference TRBV19 and TRBJ1-2, is DGGITQSPKYLFRKEGQNVTLSCEQNLNHDAMYWYRQDPGQGLRLIYYSQIVNDFQKGDIAEGYSVSREKKESFPLTVTSAQKNPTAFYLCASGARDRYGYTFGSGTRLTVV.